One and the same sample provided the 24 T cell receptor beta chains below, sequenced in a study of T cell responses to AZD1222 COVID-19 vaccine. This table comes from immunoSEQ multiplex PCR, and its TCRdb copy is limited to in-frame clones, with some not included. The top ten hold approximately 20% of the sample, which has 55,000 to 75,000 clones, 85% seen once. The specimen was peripheral blood, collected on day 0 of AZD1222 vaccination. The receptors come from an adult in good health.

The chain employs TRBV5-8 and TRBJ2-5; D is possibly TRBD1 or TRBD2 (5 bases each). CDR1 is SGHTS and CDR2 is YDEGEE in the germline V gene. The length of the CDR3 is 16 residues. Trimming pared 4 bases from V and 2 bases from J, leaving 18 bases between. CDR3 DNA: TGTGCCAGCAGCCCGGGGACGAATTCCTTACAAGAGACCCAGTACTTC. Amino acid sequence: CASSPGTNSLQETQYF.

V usage is TRBV27 and J usage is TRBJ1-6, with D hard to call. The germline CDR1 and CDR2 sequences are MNHEY and SMNVEV (reference sequence). With 4 bases removed from V and 7 bases from J, the gap between germline ends came to 8 bases. The CDR3 covers 13 residues. The CDR3 spells CASSWALNSPLHF. DNA for the CDR3: TGTGCCAGCAGTTGGGCCCTCAATTCACCCCTCCACTTT.

This chain uses TRBV6-5 with TRBJ1-2; D gene uncertain. From germline, CDR1 is MNHEY and CDR2 SVGAGI. V lost 3 bases, J lost 4 bases, and 12 bases lay in between. The CDR3 consists of 14 residues. CDR3 bases: TGTGCCAGCAGTTATCAAGGGAGAGGCTATGGCTACACCTTC. This encodes CASSYQGRGYGYTF.

The chain recombines TRBV6-5 with TRBJ1-2; D is unclear. Trimming cost V 6 bases and J 3 bases, with 11 bases left between them. From germline, CDR1 is MNHEY and CDR2 SVGAGI. The CDR3 length is 13 residues. For the CDR3, the DNA is TGTGCCAGCAGGTCCACTCGGGACTATGGCTACACCTTC. It is translated as CASRSTRDYGYTF.

V is TRBV20-1 and J is TRBJ2-2; no definite D call. The CDR3 has 11 residues. V was trimmed by 3 bases and J by 9 bases, leaving 8 bases between them. Germline V lookup: CDR1 DFQATT, CDR2 SNEGSKA (reference sequence). The CDR3 sequence: CSASIFRELFF. For the CDR3, the DNA is TGCAGTGCTAGTATCTTCCGGGAGCTGTTTTTT.

CDR3 residues: CASSLSGQGLEKLFF. CDR3 in DNA: TGTGCCAGCAGTTTATCGGGACAGGGTTTGGAAAAACTGTTTTTT. V usage is TRBV28 and J usage is TRBJ1-4, with 9 bases identical to TRBD1. Germline trimming cut 1 base from V and 8 bases from J; bases unmatched to any gene: 5. This CDR3 has 15 residues. In germline, CDR1 is MDHEN, CDR2 SYDVKM.

V is TRBV9 and J is TRBJ1-6; possible D gene TRBD1, 6 bases. Trimming removed 3 bases from V and 9 bases from J, with 10 bases in between. CDR1 is SGDLS, CDR2 YYNGEE, per germline. The CDR3 contains 13 residues. The CDR3 bases are TGTGCCAGCAGCGGCGAGGGGGTTTCACCCCTCCACTTT. This encodes CASSGEGVSPLHF.

The chain employs TRBV7-3 and TRBJ1-2, with TRBD1 as a possible D gene (5 bases). The CDR3 sequence is 13 residues long. Germline V lookup: CDR1 SGHTA, CDR2 FQGTGA. Trimming left V 5 bases short and J 4 bases short, with 11 bases between. DNA of the CDR3: TGTGCCAGCAGCGACACCGGGGGCTATGGCTACACCTTC. Protein: CASSDTGGYGYTF.

The rearrangement uses TRBV15 and TRBJ1-1, with TRBD1 matching 7 bases. Looked up from germline, CDR1 is LNHNV and CDR2 is YYDKDF (reference sequence). The CDR3 loop spans 15 amino acids. Germline trimming cut 0 bases from V and 10 bases from J; bases unmatched to any gene: 11. The CDR3 bases are TGTGCCACCAGCAGAGATAAAGTCAAGTCAGGGGGAGCTTTCTTT. As protein: CATSRDKVKSGGAFF.

This chain joins TRBV7-9 and TRBJ2-7; D call uncertain. Between the trimmed V and J ends, which lost 4 bases and 2 bases, there was a span of 18 bases. Germline lookup yields CDR1 SEHNR and CDR2 FQNEAQ (reference sequence). This CDR3 has 16 residues. CDR3 amino acids: CASSSEIGFLTYEQYF. The CDR3 bases are TGTGCCAGCAGCTCCGAGATCGGGTTTCTGACCTACGAGCAGTACTTC.

The CDR3 bases are TGTGCCAGTGGAAACAGGGGCACAGATACGCAGTATTTT. Protein product: CASGNRGTDTQYF. V and J are TRBV19 and TRBJ2-3; D is perhaps TRBD1 (6 bases). Germline V gives CDR1 LNHDA, CDR2 SQIVND (reference sequence). V was pared by 8 bases and J by 1 base, with 10 bases between. The CDR3 has 13 residues.

This clone was seen only once. This sequence joins TRBV5-1 and TRBJ1-1; possible D gene TRBD1, 6 bases. Germline V lookup: CDR1 SGHRS, CDR2 YFSETQ. The V end lost 3 bases, the J end lost 5 bases, and 14 bases lay between the germline ends. The CDR3 has 14 amino acids. In DNA form, the CDR3 reads TGCGCCAGCAGCTCCAAAGGGACATTTACTGAAGCTTTCTTT. Encoded protein: CASSSKGTFTEAFF.

V gene TRBV11-3 combines with J gene TRBJ1-2; D might be TRBD1 (6 bases). The germline CDR1 and CDR2 sequences are SGHNT and YENEEA. Trimming shortened V by 3 bases and J by 6 bases, and 11 bases separated the two germline ends. This CDR3 is 13 amino acids long. The CDR3 DNA sequence: TGTGCCAGCAGCTTTGACAGGTCCGATGGCTACACCTTC. It translates to CASSFDRSDGYTF. Full variable domain (remainder filled in from reference TRBV11-3 and TRBJ1-2): EAGVVQSPRYKIIEKKQPVAFWCNPISGHNTLYWYLQNLGQGPELLIRYENEEAVDDSQLPKDRFSAERLKGVDSTLKIQPAELGDSAVYLCASSFDRSDGYTFGSGTRLTVV.

This clone has only one observation. This chain links TRBV6-1 with TRBJ2-1; 7 nucleotides match TRBD2. The CDR3 is made up of 16 amino acids. Germline trimming cut 4 bases from V and 9 bases from J; bases unmatched to any gene: 15. Germline lookup yields CDR1 MNHNS and CDR2 SASEGT. In nucleotides, the CDR3 is TGTGCCAGCAGTGTCTCCGCGGGAGTGGGGATCGGTGAGCAGTTCTTC. Protein product: CASSVSAGVGIGEQFF.

The chain carries TRBV6-6 and TRBJ2-2, with D perhaps TRBD1 (6 bases). Germline loops: CDR1 MNHNY, CDR2 SVGAGI (reference sequence). Trimming shortened V by 5 bases and J by 7 bases, and 20 bases separated the two germline ends. CDR3 length: 16 residues. CDR3 DNA sequence: TGTGCCAGCAGTCCCCTCAATCCCAGGGGTGGCGGGGAGCTGTTTTTT. It codes for CASSPLNPRGGGELFF.

In its sample, this clone was seen once. The genes are TRBV6-5 and TRBJ2-2; no clear D gene. The CDR3 runs to 14 residues. Per germline, CDR1 MNHEY and CDR2 SVGAGI. V lost 8 bases to trimming and J lost 8 bases, with 18 bases between them. CDR3 region: CASRARRGDGELFF. CDR3 sequence (DNA): TGTGCCAGCCGGGCTCGGCGTGGAGATGGGGAGCTGTTTTTT.

The sample holds a few counts of this clone. The chain has TRBV27 and TRBJ2-1; no clear D. The germline CDR1 and CDR2 sequences are MNHEY and SMNVEV (reference sequence). CDR3 length: 12 residues. Trimming took off 4 bases at V and 8 bases at J, with 9 bases between the two ends. The CDR3 sequence: CASSSNNYEQFF. The CDR3 DNA sequence: TGTGCCAGCAGTTCCAATAATTATGAGCAGTTCTTC.

This clone was counted between two and nine times. The V and J genes are TRBV5-4 and TRBJ2-5; possibly TRBD2 for D (6 bases). The germline V gene has CDR1 SGHNT and CDR2 YYREEE (reference sequence). The CDR3 is 13 residues long. The V end lost 7 bases, the J end lost 5 bases, and 15 bases lay between the germline ends. In DNA form, the CDR3 reads TGTGCCAGCGGCACTAGCCTTGGGGAGACCCAGTACTTC. Amino acid sequence: CASGTSLGETQYF. The whole variable domain, remainder taken from reference TRBV5-4 and TRBJ2-5, is ETGVTQSPTHLIKTRGQQVTLRCSSQSGHNTVSWYQQALGQGPQFIFQYYREEENGRGNFPPRFSGLQFPNYSSELNVNALELDDSALYLCASGTSLGETQYFGPGTRLLVL.

This sequence joins TRBV25-1 and TRBJ1-1; possible D gene TRBD1, 5 bases. Trimming pared 5 bases from V and 4 bases from J, leaving 11 bases between. CDR1 and CDR2 from the germline V gene are MGHDK and SYGVNS. This CDR3 is built from 13 residues. The DNA of the CDR3 is TGTGCCAGCAGTCTAACTGGGGGCACTGAAGCTTTCTTT. Residues: CASSLTGGTEAFF.

The chain uses TRBV27 and TRBJ1-3; no reliable D call. The CDR3 length is 14 residues. Germline CDR1 is MNHEY and CDR2 is SMNVEV (reference sequence). V was clipped by 8 bases and J by 0 bases, with 11 bases between them. The CDR3 bases are TGTGCCAGCGGCCGACATCCCTCTGGAAACACCATATATTTT. Its protein product is CASGRHPSGNTIYF.

The V call is TRBV5-1, the J call TRBJ1-1; D is perhaps TRBD1 (6 bases). The CDR3 runs 15 residues. Trimming took 6 bases from V and 1 from J, leaving 16 bases between them. The germline V gene has CDR1 SGHRS and CDR2 YFSETQ. This CDR3 is CASMVGGRSNTEAFF. The DNA for the CDR3 is TGCGCCAGCATGGTCGGGGGCCGTTCGAACACTGAAGCTTTCTTT.

This clone was seen only once. The chain couples TRBV7-9 to TRBJ1-2, with D uncertain. Deletions cut 2 bases from V and 7 bases from J, with 5 bases between. This CDR3 spans 11 amino acids. Per germline, CDR1 SEHNR and CDR2 FQNEAQ (reference sequence). The CDR3 sequence: CASSLKGGYTF. CDR3 DNA sequence: TGTGCCAGCAGCTTAAAGGGTGGCTACACCTTC.

The chain employs TRBV6-4 and TRBJ2-3; D unclear. CDR3 size: 15 residues. The V end was cut by 0 bases, the J end by 2 bases, with 9 bases between. CDR1 and CDR2 (germline): MRHNA, SNTAGT. CDR3 nucleotide sequence: TGTGCCAGCAGTGACTCACCTGGTACCACAGATACGCAGTATTTT. It yields the protein CASSDSPGTTDTQYF.

The chain uses TRBV29-1 and TRBJ2-1; D possibly matches TRBD1 or TRBD2 (5 bases each). With 3 bases removed from V and 1 base from J, the gap between germline ends came to 7 bases. This CDR3 has 13 residues. Germline V gene sequence: CDR1 SQVTM, CDR2 ANQGSEA. For the CDR3, the DNA is TGCAGCGTTGAGGGGGTTTCCTACAATGAGCAGTTCTTC. As protein: CSVEGVSYNEQFF.